The 24 T cell receptor beta chains given below trace back to one sample, sequenced in a study of T cell repertoires in cytomegalovirus infection. In TCRdb, the reads were re-called with MiXCR into one record per CDR3 protein. The sample contains roughly 280,000 distinct CDR3 sequences, approximately 8.3% of which appear only once. What was sequenced was PBMCs. The source of these receptors is a human donor in good health (CMV status not recorded). Some clones in this sample may be carry-over from other donors' samples.

In this sample, this clonotype turned up a few times. The J gene is TRBJ1-6, the V gene TRBV6-6; D gene unclear. Deletions cut 5 bases from V and 12 bases from J, with 14 bases between. This CDR3 has 13 amino acids. Germline V gives CDR1 MNHNY, CDR2 SVGAGI (reference sequence). CDR3 residues: CASSRGPLGPLHF. The CDR3 DNA reads as TGTGCCAGCAGTCGCGGGCCTCTGGGACCCCTCCACTTT.

This chain links TRBV24-1 with TRBJ2-1; 9 bases agree with TRBD2. V was clipped by 4 bases and J by 8 bases; unmatched bases: 11. CDR3 length: 16 residues. CDR1 is KGHDR and CDR2 is SFDVKD in the germline V gene. This CDR3 reads CATSDRSGGLLDEQFF. The DNA of the CDR3 is TGTGCCACCAGTGACCGTAGCGGGGGTCTTCTCGATGAGCAGTTCTTC.

This clonotype was observed many times. The rearrangement uses TRBV7-2 and TRBJ2-3; 11 bases match TRBD2. The CDR3 runs to 15 residues. V was pared by 6 bases and J by 1 base, with 3 bases of the junction left unmatched. CDR1 SGHTA and CDR2 FQGNSA come from the germline V gene. For the CDR3, the DNA is TGTGCCAGCAGACTAGCGGGAGTGGGCACAGATACGCAGTATTTT. It is translated as CASRLAGVGTDTQYF. The full variable domain, completed using reference TRBV7-2 and TRBJ2-3, is GAGVSQSPSNKVTEKGKDVELRCDPISGHTALYWYRQSLGQGLEFLIYFQGNSAPDKSGLPSDRFSAERTGGSVSTLTIQRTQQEDSAVYLCASRLAGVGTDTQYFGPGTRLTVL.

The chain employs TRBV6-5 and TRBJ1-1; 7 positions agree with TRBD1. V was clipped by 8 bases and J by 10 bases; unmatched bases: 10. The V gene's germline CDR1 is MNHEY and CDR2 SVGAGI. The length of the CDR3 is 12 residues. CDR3 region: CASGKTGAGAFF. DNA of the CDR3: TGTGCCAGCGGCAAAACAGGGGCAGGAGCTTTCTTT.

This clonotype was detected ten times or more. A junction end diverges from the germline sequence, so it may reflect a read error. This rearrangement joins TRBV18 to TRBJ2-1; D could derive from TRBD1 or TRBD2 (6 bases each). This CDR3 has 13 amino acids. From germline, CDR1 is KGHSH and CDR2 LQKENI. Here the CDR3 reads CASSPTYGGALVF. In DNA form, the CDR3 reads TGTGCCAGCTCCCCAACCTACGGGGGCGCATTGGTCTTC.

At least ten counts were recorded for this clonotype. The chain combines TRBV20-1 with TRBJ2-1; TRBD2 agrees at 9 bases. The J segment lost 6 bases and the V segment lost 6 bases, leaving 12 bases of the junction unmatched. The CDR3 covers 15 residues. Germline-derived CDR1 and CDR2 are DFQATT and SNEGSKA (reference sequence). The CDR3 nucleotides read TGCAGTGCCCCCATTCTAGCGGGAACTTCCAATGAGCAGTTCTTC. Its translation is CSAPILAGTSNEQFF.

This clonotype was seen a handful of times. The chain employs TRBV6-1 and TRBJ1-1; 7 bases line up with TRBD1. Looked up from germline, CDR1 is MNHNS and CDR2 is SASEGT. The CDR3 is 16 amino acids. J lost 0 bases, V lost 5 bases, and 9 bases had no gene match. The CDR3 sequence is CASSSGTADMNTEAFF. The CDR3 coding sequence is TGTGCCAGCAGTTCCGGGACAGCCGACATGAACACTGAAGCTTTCTTT.

At least ten counts were recorded for this clonotype. The chain combines TRBV7-8 with TRBJ1-2; D perhaps matches TRBD1 (5 bases). CDR3 size: 16 residues. Trimming stripped 1 base from V and 4 bases from J, with 16 bases between. The V gene's germline CDR1 is SGHVS and CDR2 FQNEAQ. CDR3 region: CASSLVSRETFYGYTF. CDR3 DNA sequence: TGTGCCAGCAGCTTAGTTTCCAGGGAAACCTTCTATGGCTACACCTTC.

This clonotype was detected only a few times. The V call is TRBV19, the J call TRBJ2-1, with D uncertain. The V end was cut by 2 bases, the J end by 6 bases, with 2 bases between. This CDR3 contains 11 residues. The V gene's germline CDR1 is LNHDA and CDR2 SQIVND (reference sequence). In nucleotides, the CDR3 is TGTGCCAGTAGTATATTCAATGAGCAGTTCTTC. Protein sequence: CASSIFNEQFF.

The V and J genes are TRBV27 and TRBJ2-6; D may correspond to TRBD1 or TRBD2 (6 bases each). V was shortened by 11 bases and J by 4 bases, with 12 bases between the two germline ends. In germline, CDR1 is MNHEY, CDR2 SMNVEV (reference sequence). The CDR3 totals 13 residues. CDR3 residues: CAVGGSGANVLTF. The CDR3 DNA reads as TGTGCCGTGGGGGGCTCGGGGGCCAACGTCCTGACTTTC.

This clonotype occurred a few times. The chain combines TRBV27 with TRBJ2-7; 10 nucleotides align to TRBD1. In germline, CDR1 is MNHEY, CDR2 SMNVEV (reference sequence). The CDR3 totals 14 residues. V trimming: 1 base; J trimming: 9 bases; junction bases outside the gene matches: 6. The CDR3 loop reads CASSLWGTGVAQYF. CDR3 nucleotides: TGTGCCAGCAGTTTATGGGGGACAGGGGTGGCGCAGTACTTC.

This clonotype came up many times. The chain joins TRBV7-2 to TRBJ1-1; TRBD1 aligns across 9 bases. Germline CDR1 SGHTA, CDR2 FQGNSA. Trimming at V came to 3 bases and at J to 12 bases, leaving 11 bases not matched to a gene. CDR3 length equals 14 residues. CDR3 loop: CASSFDSGTGTTFF. CDR3 bases: TGTGCCAGCAGCTTTGATTCCGGGACAGGGACGACTTTCTTT.

Ten or more counts support this clonotype. The chain is built from TRBV12-3 or TRBV12-4 and TRBJ1-1; TRBD1 aligns across 8 bases. The CDR3 has 14 residues. With 6 bases clipped from V and 3 bases from J, the junction kept 6 bases outside the gene matches. CDR3 sequence reads: CASRRSGGHTEAFF. DNA for the CDR3: TGTGCCAGCAGAAGATCAGGGGGCCACACTGAAGCTTTCTTT.

This clonotype has a handful of counts. This chain joins TRBV20-1 and TRBJ1-2; D remains unclear. This CDR3 is 12 amino acids long. The germline CDR1 and CDR2 sequences are DFQATT and SNEGSKA (reference sequence). V was trimmed by 3 bases and J by 6 bases, leaving 11 bases between them. CDR3 bases: TGCAGTGCTAGCGGGGAGGTTCATGGCTACACCTTC. Translation gives CSASGEVHGYTF.

This clonotype has a count of ten or more. The chain has TRBV28 and TRBJ2-1; D tentatively reads TRBD1 or TRBD2 (5 bases each). Germline CDR1 and CDR2: MDHEN and SYDVKM. The ends were cut back, 5 bases at V and 3 bases at J, with 17 bases in the middle. CDR3 length: 16 amino acids. The CDR3 loop is CASSNPGAPVYNEQFF. CDR3 nucleotides: TGTGCCAGCAGTAACCCCGGGGCCCCGGTCTACAATGAGCAGTTCTTC.

The sample holds many counts of this clonotype. The DNA for the CDR3 is TGTGCCAGCAGTTTGGACAGGGGATCCGCAGATACGCAGTATTTT. As protein: CASSLDRGSADTQYF. This chain joins TRBV12-3 or TRBV12-4 and TRBJ2-3; 9 bases fit TRBD1. Unmatched junction bases numbered 5, after V lost 3 bases and J lost 4 bases. The CDR3 runs to 15 residues.

The V gene is TRBV5-1, the J gene TRBJ1-1; D is possibly TRBD1 (6 bases). The CDR3 has 15 residues. The V end was cut by 4 bases, the J end by 4 bases, with 17 bases between. CDR1 and CDR2 from the germline V gene are SGHRS and YFSETQ. The DNA for the CDR3 is TGCGCCAGCAGCACTCTTGCAGGGGATCGCACTGAAGCTTTCTTT. Encoded protein: CASSTLAGDRTEAFF.

For this clonotype: This may come from a read error, since a much larger clone is one base off. This chain connects TRBV7-4 to TRBJ1-1, with D perhaps TRBD1 (5 bases). Germline V lookup: CDR1 SGHVT, CDR2 SQSDAQ. This CDR3 comprises 12 residues. The CDR3 nucleotides are TGTGCCAACAGCTTAATCGGGACCGAAGCTTTCTTT. Its protein is CANSLIGTEAFF. The full variable domain, its missing parts supplied by reference TRBV7-4 and TRBJ1-1, is GAGVSQSPRYKVAKRGRDVALRCDSISGHVTLYWYRQTLGQGSEVLTYSQSDAQRDKSGRPSGRFSAERPERSVSTLKIQRTEQGDSAVYLCANSLIGTEAFFGQGTRLTVV.

The sample holds many counts of this clonotype. One end of the junction does not line up with germline, which may come from a read error. The rearrangement joins TRBV28 to TRBJ2-1; D gene uncertain. Germline lookup yields CDR1 MDHEN and CDR2 SYDVKM. This CDR3 has 10 residues. CDR3 amino acids: CASSLCPGYF. The CDR3 DNA reads TGTGCCAGCAGTTTATGCCCCGGGTACTTC.

This clonotype came up a few times. The chain is built from TRBV18 and TRBJ2-7, with D uncertain. V lost 1 base and J 4 bases, leaving 11 bases between the germline ends. Germline CDR1 and CDR2: KGHSH and LQKENI. CDR3 length equals 14 residues. This CDR3 is CASSPLSSEYEQYF. The CDR3 nucleotides are TGTGCCAGCTCACCACTATCCAGCGAATACGAGCAGTACTTC.

This clonotype was counted a few times. J is TRBJ1-1 and V is TRBV20-1; TRBD1 aligns across 9 bases. Germline V lookup: CDR1 DFQATT, CDR2 SNEGSKA (reference sequence). CDR3 size: 14 residues. After removal of 3 bases from V and 4 bases from J, the junction contained 6 bases not matched to a gene. The CDR3 coding sequence is TGCAGTGCTAGTACAGGGGGCGCGGGCACTGAAGCTTTCTTT. This gives the protein CSASTGGAGTEAFF.

There are many counts of this clonotype. The chain employs TRBV7-2 and TRBJ2-7; D remains ambiguous. This CDR3 spans 16 amino acids. Germline V gene sequence: CDR1 SGHTA, CDR2 FQGNSA. Trimming took 5 bases from V and 0 from J, leaving 17 bases between them. CDR3 bases: TGTGCCAGCAGCCCAGGCCTCCTTGCCTTCTCCTACGAGCAGTACTTC. Protein product: CASSPGLLAFSYEQYF.

By sample fraction, this clonotype is medium-sized. The V and J genes are TRBV12-3 or TRBV12-4 and TRBJ1-5; D is unclear. The V end was cut by 3 bases, the J end by 3 bases, with 9 bases between. The CDR3 loop spans 14 amino acids. CDR3 DNA: TGTGCCAGCAGTTTTCACATTGACAATCAGCCCCAGCATTTT. Translating gives CASSFHIDNQPQHF.

The chain links TRBV25-1 to TRBJ1-1, with no clear D. The CDR3 is 13 residues long. The V gene lost 1 base and the J gene lost 6 bases, with 9 bases spanning the gap. The germline V gene encodes CDR1 MGHDK and CDR2 SYGVNS. CDR3 protein: CASSELVTAEAFF. In DNA form, the CDR3 reads TGTGCCAGCAGTGAATTGGTGACGGCTGAAGCTTTCTTT.